The entry below describes one T cell receptor (beta chain). The antigen remains undetermined. This sample was taken from a study of OX40 agonist ivuxolimab in advanced cancers. Study information: Patients achieving partial responses numbered three: one hepatocellular carcinoma case and two cutaneous melanoma cases.

V lost 3 bases to trimming and J lost 8 bases, with 13 bases between them. CDR1 and CDR2 from the germline V gene are ENHRY and SYGVKD. This CDR3 spans 13 amino acids. Broader study findings: Among the lowest levels of clonal expansion were found in partial responders at 0.1-3.0 mg/kg.

Some clones are missing from TCRdb's copy, which holds only in-frame ones; the method was immunoSEQ multiplex PCR. The repertoire includes approximately 70,000 clones, around 86% of them detected once, and under 7.5% sits in the top ten. The investigators sampled blood at baseline, at cycle 4 day 1, and at cycle 7 day 1. J is TRBJ1-1 and V is TRBV10-3; D might be TRBD1 (5 bases). Sample: CD4+ or CD8+ T cells sorted from blood, taken in a trial of the OX40 agonist ivuxolimab. This TCR came from an adult with an advanced solid tumor such as melanoma, head and neck, liver or kidney cancer. CDR3 DNA: TGTGCCATCAGTGAAGAAAGCGGGGCCGAAGCTTTCTTT. It yields the protein CAISEESGAEAFF.